The 18 T cell receptor beta chains given below trace back to one sample, sequenced in a study of metastatic and nonmetastatic thyroid tumors. Every patient underwent thyroid surgery untreated. TCRdb re-called the PCR reads through MiXCR. Counted here are about 20,000 clones, over 9% occurring once; the ten biggest clones make up 7.5% to 8%. The sequenced sample consisted of blood. Receptor source: a female donor with papillary thyroid cancer or a benign thyroid nodule (not recorded which). Some clones in this sample may be carry-over from other donors' samples.

By sample share, this clone is medium-sized. The rearrangement uses TRBV6-1 and TRBJ2-2; D may match TRBD1 or TRBD2 (7 bases each). V was shortened by 5 bases and J by 7 bases, with 14 bases between the two germline ends. This CDR3 spans 14 amino acids. Germline CDR1 is MNHNS and CDR2 is SASEGT. Here the CDR3 DNA reads TGTGCCAGCAGTACAGGGGAGGGTGGCGGGGAGCTGTTTTTT. Its translation: CASSTGEGGGELFF.

This clone was seen at least ten times. This sequence joins TRBV5-1 and TRBJ2-7, with D uncertain. Trimming removed 2 bases from V and 7 bases from J, with 10 bases in between. Per germline, CDR1 SGHRS and CDR2 YFSETQ. The CDR3 is 12 residues long. CDR3 DNA: TGCGCCAGCAGCTTCCAGTCAGCAGAGCAGTACTTC. Residues: CASSFQSAEQYF.

There are a few counts of this clone. The chain joins TRBV6-2 or TRBV6-3 to TRBJ2-7, with a possible D match to TRBD1 (5 bases). Germline-derived CDR1 and CDR2 are MNHEY and SVGEGT. Trimming pared 2 bases from V and 6 bases from J, leaving 17 bases between. The CDR3 covers 15 residues. For the CDR3, the DNA is TGTGCCAGCAGTTACACCCAGGGTTTGTCGGCCGAGCAGTACTTC. Translated, it gives CASSYTQGLSAEQYF.

Regarding this clone: A read error is likely, as this CDR3 ends without the conserved phenylalanine or tryptophan. The CDR3 DNA reads TGTGCCGGCAGTTACGGCGGGCCCTCCTACGAGCAGTACATC. It specifies CAGSYGGPSYEQYI. The chain uses TRBV6-2 or TRBV6-3 and TRBJ2-7, with D perhaps TRBD2 (5 bases). The CDR3 is made up of 14 amino acids. The V gene's germline CDR1 is MNHEY and CDR2 SVGEGT.

This clone appeared many times. J is TRBJ2-7 and V is TRBV10-1; D is uncertain. The CDR3 has 14 amino acids. Deletions cut 0 bases from V and 2 bases from J, with 8 bases between. Germline V gene sequence: CDR1 WNHNN, CDR2 SYGVQD (reference sequence). The CDR3 region has the DNA TGCGCCAGCAGTGAGTCGGGAAGACCCTACGAGCAGTACTTC. Its translation is CASSESGRPYEQYF.

On this clone itself: It may be a read error: a sequence one base away is much more abundant. The genes are TRBV9 and TRBJ2-5; 10 bases align to TRBD1. Germline-derived CDR1 and CDR2 are SGDLS and YYNGEE. Trimming cost V 0 bases and J 3 bases; bases outside gene matches: 2. The CDR3 is 15 residues long. CDR3 in DNA: TGTGCCAGCAGCGTAGTCGGGACAGGGGAAGAGACCCAGTACTTC. It translates to CASSVVGTGEETQYF.

The sample holds many counts of this clone. This chain uses TRBV28 with TRBJ2-2; 9 bases are a match to TRBD1. CDR3 length: 16 residues. V trimming: 7 bases; J trimming: 3 bases; junction bases outside the gene matches: 9. Germline V CDR1 and CDR2: MDHEN, SYDVKM. The CDR3 region has the DNA TGTGCCAGCAAGGGGTACAGGGGGCAGGACACCGGGGAGCTGTTTTTT. Protein: CASKGYRGQDTGELFF.

This clone was detected many times. V and J are TRBV20-1 and TRBJ2-7, with TRBD2 as a possible D gene (6 bases). Germline V lookup: CDR1 DFQATT, CDR2 SNEGSKA (reference sequence). CDR3 length: 12 amino acids. CDR3 DNA: TGCTCAGCGGAGCGCGGTGGGGGGGAGCAGTACTTC. Encoded protein: CSAERGGGEQYF.

In this sample, this clone turned up many times. The junction and the germline gene differ at one end; a read error may be behind it. The chain has TRBV20-1 and TRBJ2-7, with a weak D call TRBD2 (6 bases). Germline assignment: CDR1 DFQATT and CDR2 SNEGSKA (reference sequence). The CDR3 is 13 amino acids. The CDR3 here is CGARETSSYEQYF. DNA of the CDR3: TGCGGTGCTAGAGAGACTAGCTCCTACGAGCAGTACTTC.

This clone was picked up many times. This chain joins TRBV4-3 and TRBJ2-1, with D hard to call. The germline gives CDR1 LGHNA, CDR2 YSLEER. The V gene lost 1 base and the J gene lost 0 bases, with 13 bases spanning the gap. This CDR3 spans 17 amino acids. The CDR3, as DNA: TGCGCCAGCAGCCAAGCACCTGACTTCAGCTCCTACAATGAGCAGTTCTTC. As protein: CASSQAPDFSSYNEQFF.

In this sample, this clone turned up once. This chain connects TRBV5-1 to TRBJ1-2, with a weak D call TRBD1 (5 bases). Trimming removed 2 bases from V and 4 bases from J, with 12 bases in between. This CDR3 comprises 14 residues. The V gene's germline CDR1 is SGHRS and CDR2 YFSETQ. The CDR3 coding sequence is TGCGCCAGCAGCTTCAACACAGGAGGCTATGGCTACACCTTC. Translated: CASSFNTGGYGYTF.

This clone was seen repeatedly, ten times or more. V is TRBV3-1 and J is TRBJ2-7, with a possible D match to TRBD2 (6 bases). This CDR3 region has 14 residues. Germline CDR1 and CDR2: LGHDT and YNNKEL (reference sequence). V was cut by 1 base and J by 4 bases, with 11 bases left in between. The CDR3 DNA follows: TGTGCCAGCAGCCAAGGACTAGGCGGTTACGAGCAGTACTTC. Protein sequence: CASSQGLGGYEQYF.

This clone was observed many times. The chain joins TRBV28 to TRBJ1-5; D is uncertain. V gave up 5 bases and J gave up 2 bases, with 13 bases separating them. Germline V gene sequence: CDR1 MDHEN, CDR2 SYDVKM. The CDR3 contains 15 residues. The CDR3: CASSKSVGGNQPQHF. The CDR3 DNA is TGTGCCAGCAGTAAGAGCGTCGGGGGCAATCAGCCCCAGCATTTT.

This clone was observed at least ten times. The rearrangement links TRBV11-3 to TRBJ2-3, with TRBD2 matching over 7 bases. J was trimmed by 1 base and V by 6 bases; bases with no gene match: 10. This CDR3 has 16 residues. Germline-derived CDR1 and CDR2 are SGHNT and YENEEA. The CDR3 spells CASSRQATSGTDTQYF. As DNA, the CDR3 is TGTGCCAGCAGTAGGCAAGCTACTAGCGGCACAGATACGCAGTATTTT.

This clone occurred many times. The rearrangement joins TRBV5-6 to TRBJ1-1; unclear D gene. Between the trimmed V and J ends, which lost 1 base and 2 bases, there was a span of 12 bases. Germline-derived CDR1 and CDR2 are SGHDT and YYEEEE. This CDR3 contains 15 residues. This CDR3 reads CASSLPWTDNTEAFF. The CDR3 DNA follows: TGTGCCAGCAGCTTGCCTTGGACGGATAACACTGAAGCTTTCTTT.

This clone was observed at least ten times. CDR3 sequence: CASSLDGPSTDTQYF. The CDR3 nucleotides are TGTGCCAGCAGCTTGGACGGGCCCAGCACAGATACGCAGTATTTT. V usage is TRBV7-8 and J usage is TRBJ2-3; D uncertain. V lost 3 bases to trimming and J lost 0 bases, with 10 bases between them. Per the germline V gene, CDR1 is SGHVS and CDR2 is FQNEAQ. The CDR3 has 15 residues.

This clone has at least ten counts. The chain employs TRBV19 and TRBJ2-7; possibly TRBD1 for D (6 bases). Trimming removed 3 bases from V and 5 bases from J, with 11 bases in between. Germline values: CDR1 LNHDA, CDR2 SQIVND (reference sequence). This CDR3 is 13 amino acids long. DNA of the CDR3: TGTGCCAGTAGTATTCCAGGGGCCAACGAGCAGTACTTC. It specifies CASSIPGANEQYF.

In this sample, this clone turned up a few times. The chain carries TRBV25-1 and TRBJ1-6; TRBD1 matches 10 bases. CDR3 size: 13 residues. Germline values: CDR1 MGHDK, CDR2 SYGVNS. V lost 8 bases, J lost 9 bases, and 4 bases stayed unmatched. The CDR3 region is CASSRQGASPLHF. The CDR3 region has the DNA TGTGCCAGCTCCAGACAGGGGGCTTCACCCCTCCACTTT.